This record concerns one TCR beta chain sequence. Its antigen is as yet unknown. This sample stems from a study of OX40 agonist ivuxolimab in advanced cancers. Looking at the study overall: People in dose escalation had one of these cancers: hepatocellular carcinoma, melanoma, renal cell or head and neck cancer. General study findings and limits: Mean expanded clone counts were higher in CD8+ than CD4+ T cells. Certain nonresponders additionally had low normalized T-cell clonal expansion.

V was trimmed by 0 bases and J by 3 bases, leaving 9 bases between them. There are 14 residues in the CDR3. From germline, CDR1 is LGHNA and CDR2 YNFKEQ. Samples were taken at baseline and on day 1 of cycles 4 and 7. TCRdb's table, derived via immunoSEQ multiplex PCR, lists solely in-frame clones and lacks some. The sample lists around 72,000 clones, approximately 92% occurring once. Sequencing was performed on CD4+ or CD8+ T cells sorted from blood, taken in a trial of the OX40 agonist ivuxolimab. The receptor was isolated from an adult with an advanced solid tumor such as melanoma, head and neck, liver or kidney cancer. The chain combines TRBV4-2 with TRBJ2-7, with D uncertain. The CDR3 DNA follows: TGTGCCAGCAGCCAAGAGGTACAGAGCTACGAGCAGTACTTC. This gives the protein CASSQEVQSYEQYF.